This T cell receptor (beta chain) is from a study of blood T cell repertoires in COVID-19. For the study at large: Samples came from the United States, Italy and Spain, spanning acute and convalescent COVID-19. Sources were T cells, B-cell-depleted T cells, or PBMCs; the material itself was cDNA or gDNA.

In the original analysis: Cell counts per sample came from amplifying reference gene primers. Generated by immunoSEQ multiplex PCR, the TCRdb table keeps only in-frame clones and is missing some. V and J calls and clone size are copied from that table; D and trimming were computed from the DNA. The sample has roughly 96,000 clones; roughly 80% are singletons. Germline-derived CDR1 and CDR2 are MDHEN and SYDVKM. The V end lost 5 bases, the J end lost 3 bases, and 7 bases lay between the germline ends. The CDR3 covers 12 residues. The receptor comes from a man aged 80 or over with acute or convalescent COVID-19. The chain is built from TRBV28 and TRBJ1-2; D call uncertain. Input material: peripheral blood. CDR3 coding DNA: TGTGCCAGCAGTCCCGGTGACTATGGCTACACCTTC. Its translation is CASSPGDYGYTF.